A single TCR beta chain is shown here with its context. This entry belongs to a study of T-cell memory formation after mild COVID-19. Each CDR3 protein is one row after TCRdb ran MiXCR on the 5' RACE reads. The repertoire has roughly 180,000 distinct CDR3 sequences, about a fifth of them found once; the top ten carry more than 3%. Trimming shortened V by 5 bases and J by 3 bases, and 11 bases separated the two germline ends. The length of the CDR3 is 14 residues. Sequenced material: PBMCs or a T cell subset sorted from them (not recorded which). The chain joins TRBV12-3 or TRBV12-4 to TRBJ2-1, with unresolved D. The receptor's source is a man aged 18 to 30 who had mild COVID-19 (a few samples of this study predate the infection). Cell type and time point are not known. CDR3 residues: CASSPVADYNEQFF. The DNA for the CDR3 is TGTGCCAGCAGTCCCGTCGCGGACTACAATGAGCAGTTCTTC.